These 10 T cell receptor beta chains came from one sample sequenced in a study of cytomegalovirus exposure and HLA in healthy donors. The PCR used 60 Vbeta and 13 Jbeta primers. Method: immunoSEQ multiplex PCR; TCRdb's copy keeps in-frame clones and lacks some. The table has under 200,000 clones, roughly 80% seen once. Source material: PBMCs. The receptors originated from a woman in her 30s in good health and CMV-seronegative.

The gene calls are TRBV2 and TRBJ1-2, with 7 positions matching TRBD1. The junction had 9 bases not matched to a gene; V was cut back by 8 bases and J by 3 bases. The germline V gene has CDR1 SNHLY and CDR2 FYNNEI. CDR3 length: 14 amino acids. The CDR3 nucleotides are TGTGCCAGCGCCTGGGACAGAGGGGACTATGGCTACACCTTC. Its protein product is CASAWDRGDYGYTF.

This clone has a handful of counts. The chain joins TRBV5-6 to TRBJ1-6; maybe TRBD1 (5 bases). Between the trimmed V and J ends, which lost 5 bases and 0 bases, there was a span of 15 bases. CDR3 length equals 17 residues. CDR1 SGHDT and CDR2 YYEEEE come from the germline V gene. CDR3 bases: TGTGCCAGCAGGTACTCCATTGACAGCTCCTATAATTCACCCCTCCACTTT. Translating it yields CASRYSIDSSYNSPLHF.

The chain joins TRBV6-1 to TRBJ1-1; 7 nucleotides match TRBD1. Germline trimming cut 6 bases from V and 4 bases from J; bases unmatched to any gene: 11. CDR3 length: 15 residues. CDR1 MNHNS and CDR2 SASEGT come from the germline V gene. The CDR3 sequence: CASRLQGTLGTEAFF. Written as DNA, the CDR3 is TGTGCCAGCAGGTTACAGGGGACTCTAGGCACTGAAGCTTTCTTT.

Here the CDR3 DNA reads TGCGCCAGCAGCTTGCGTGGGGGGATCCCGTACTCTGGAAACACCATATATTTT. Translation gives CASSLRGGIPYSGNTIYF. The chain couples TRBV5-1 to TRBJ1-3; D might be TRBD1 (5 bases). The V end lost 1 base, the J end lost 0 bases, and 17 bases lay between the germline ends. The CDR3 spans 18 residues. Germline V gene sequence: CDR1 SGHRS, CDR2 YFSETQ.

The gene calls are TRBV5-5 and TRBJ1-5, with D perhaps TRBD1 (6 bases). Germline V lookup: CDR1 SGHKS, CDR2 YYEKEE (reference sequence). The CDR3 contains 17 residues. V lost 4 bases and J 1 base, leaving 18 bases between the germline ends. CDR3 amino acids: CASSPRWGLSSNQPQHF. Here the CDR3 DNA reads TGTGCCAGCAGCCCCAGGTGGGGGCTGAGCAGCAATCAGCCCCAGCATTTT.

The chain carries TRBV4-2 and TRBJ2-3; 8 bases align to TRBD2. Unmatched junction bases numbered 17, after V lost 4 bases and J lost 5 bases. This CDR3 has 18 amino acids. CDR1 is LGHNA and CDR2 is YNFKEQ in the germline V gene. CDR3 protein: CASSPDWAGGSRIDTQYF. The CDR3 nucleotides read TGTGCCAGCAGCCCTGACTGGGCGGGGGGCTCCAGGATAGATACGCAGTATTTT.

This chain's CDR3 is CAWSKTDRGSYEQYF. CDR3 sequence (DNA): TGTGCCTGGAGTAAGACGGACAGGGGATCCTACGAGCAGTACTTC. The chain combines TRBV30 with TRBJ2-7; 9 bases agree with TRBD1. V shed 2 bases and J 1 base; nucleotides not matched to a gene: 6. The CDR3 consists of 15 residues. Germline CDR1 is GTSNPN and CDR2 is SVGIG (reference sequence).

Only a few counts were recorded for this clone. This chain joins TRBV19 and TRBJ1-5, with unresolved D. Trimming removed 5 bases from V and 3 bases from J, with 5 bases in between. CDR1 LNHDA and CDR2 SQIVND come from the germline V gene (reference sequence). The CDR3 has 12 residues. The CDR3 region has the DNA TGTGCCAGTAGTCCTAACAATCAGCCCCAGCATTTT. As protein: CASSPNNQPQHF.

This clone was detected ten times or more. CDR3 DNA sequence: TGTGCCAGCAGCTCCCTCTTAGGTCCGGGACAGGGCTACGAGCAGTACTTC. Translating gives CASSSLLGPGQGYEQYF. The chain carries TRBV7-2 and TRBJ2-7, with 9 nucleotides matching TRBD1. The CDR3 is made up of 17 amino acids. In germline, CDR1 is SGHTA, CDR2 FQGNSA. V shed 4 bases and J 3 bases; nucleotides not matched to a gene: 13.

This clone occurred once. The chain joins TRBV27 to TRBJ1-6; D perhaps matches TRBD1 (6 bases). CDR1 and CDR2 (germline): MNHEY, SMNVEV (reference sequence). Trimming cost V 4 bases and J 11 bases, with 9 bases left between them. CDR3 length: 12 amino acids. CDR3 region: CASSSGHTPLHF. The DNA of the CDR3 is TGTGCCAGCAGTTCGGGACACACACCCCTCCACTTT.